The clone carrying this T cell receptor beta chain was seen ten or more times. Patients had received no treatment of any kind before thyroid surgery. The data stem from a study of metastatic and nonmetastatic thyroid tumors. Across the whole study: Blood and tumor or nodule tissue repertoires from malignant and benign thyroid patients were compared.

Germline assignment: CDR1 SGHRS and CDR2 YFSETQ. This CDR3 comprises 12 residues. The ends were cut back, 1 base at V and 5 bases at J, with 4 bases in the middle. In the authors' workflow: Clinicopathological groups supplied CDR3 differences that were used to build a distant-metastasis classifier for papillary thyroid cancer. TCRdb re-analyzed the PCR reads through MiXCR. TCRdb assigned the V and J calls; the authors' analysis was not used. This table has 30,000 to 35,000 clones, approximately 15% appearing once. The sample comprised blood. The chain uses TRBV5-1 and TRBJ2-1; unclear D gene. The receptor comes from a female donor with papillary thyroid cancer or a benign thyroid nodule (not recorded which). Some clones in this sample may be carry-over from other donors' samples. The CDR3 is CASSLTDNEQFF. For the CDR3, the DNA is TGCGCCAGCAGCTTGACAGACAATGAGCAGTTCTTC.